Listed below are T cell receptor beta chains from one sample, sequenced in a study of blood T cell repertoires in COVID-19. Libraries were prepared by immunoSEQ multiplex PCR; TCRdb keeps only in-frame clonotypes and omits some of them. The repertoire includes 55,000 to 75,000 clones, around 87% of them detected once, and 8% to 9.5% sits in the top ten. The sample comprised peripheral blood. Receptors were obtained from a man aged 50 or older with active COVID-19. Both conserved end residues are part of each CDR3. D genes are given only for firm matches. Size is omitted from some rows. Given values are once, few, many or a class for expanded clones.

D	V	length	size	J	CDR3	DNA
-	TRBV10-3	14	-	TRBJ2-7	CAISESGASYEQYF	TGTGCCATCAGTGAGTCTGGAGCTTCCTACGAGCAGTACTTC
-	TRBV27	16	-	TRBJ2-5	CASSYNFDKTGETQYF	TGTGCCAGCAGTTACAACTTTGACAAAACGGGGGAGACCCAGTACTTC
-	TRBV19	15	-	TRBJ1-3	CASSTSRRAGNTIYF	TGTGCCAGTAGTACTTCTAGGAGGGCTGGAAACACCATATATTTT
TRBD2	TRBV10-3	17	-	TRBJ2-1	CAISGASGRTSYNEQFF	TGTGCCATCAGTGGGGCTAGCGGGAGGACCTCCTACAATGAGCAGTTCTTC
-	TRBV19	16	-	TRBJ1-4	CASYPSTGRWNEKLFF	TGTGCCAGTTATCCCAGTACAGGGCGATGGAATGAAAAACTGTTTTTT
-	TRBV27	16	-	TRBJ2-2	CASSLTRRGDTGELFF	TGTGCCAGCAGTCTAACTAGACGGGGAGACACCGGGGAGCTGTTTTTT
-	TRBV19	12	-	TRBJ1-5	CASHRANQPQHF	TGTGCCAGTCACAGGGCTAATCAGCCCCAGCATTTT
TRBD1	TRBV6-6	15	-	TRBJ1-2	CASSYLQGVGYGYTF	TGTGCCAGCAGTTACTTACAGGGGGTGGGCTATGGCTACACCTTC
TRBD2	TRBV5-1	18	-	TRBJ2-7	CASSLAGLAGGLNYEQYF	TGCGCCAGCAGCTTGGCGGGACTAGCGGGAGGACTAAATTACGAGCAGTACTTC
TRBD2	TRBV9	16	-	TRBJ2-5	CASSVASGRQQETQYF	TGTGCCAGCAGCGTAGCTAGCGGGAGACAGCAAGAGACCCAGTACTTC
-	TRBV15	17	-	TRBJ2-1	CATSRDLARRSYNEQFF	TGTGCCACCAGCAGAGATCTGGCCCGCCGTTCCTACAATGAGCAGTTCTTC
-	TRBV5-8	15	-	TRBJ2-1	CASSLSGGSYNEQFF	TGTGCCAGCAGCTTATCAGGGGGGTCCTACAATGAGCAGTTCTTC
-	TRBV7-2	16	-	TRBJ2-1	CASSLVGSAPGNEQFF	TGTGCCAGCAGCTTAGTAGGATCGGCTCCGGGCAATGAGCAGTTCTTC
TRBD1	TRBV5-4	14	-	TRBJ1-2	CASSRLGGGYGYTF	TGTGCCAGCAGCCGTTTAGGGGGCGGCTATGGCTACACCTTC
-	TRBV7-3	15	-	TRBJ2-2	CASSFRQGHTGELFF	TGTGCCAGCAGCTTTAGGCAGGGCCACACCGGGGAGCTGTTTTTT
TRBD1	TRBV7-7	17	-	TRBJ1-5	CASSLAKGTDSNQPQHF	TGTGCCAGCAGCTTAGCAAAGGGGACAGATAGCAATCAGCCCCAGCATTTT
-	TRBV5-6	12	-	TRBJ1-2	CASSFQVEGYTF	TGTGCCAGCAGCTTTCAGGTGGAAGGCTACACCTTC
TRBD2	TRBV29-1	14	-	TRBJ2-1	CSAPSLAGEDEQFF	TGCAGCGCTCCCTCTTTAGCGGGAGAGGATGAGCAGTTCTTC
TRBD1	TRBV19	17	-	TRBJ2-3	CASSGVPGGLITDTQYF	TGTGCCAGTAGTGGGGTGCCAGGGGGATTAATCACAGATACGCAGTATTTT
-	TRBV6-2/TRBV6-3	17	-	TRBJ2-7	CASSHPLSGGVSYEQYF	TGTGCCAGCAGTCATCCCCTTTCGGGGGGCGTCTCCTACGAGCAGTACTTC
TRBD1	TRBV7-9	15	-	TRBJ1-4	CASSLTQGPNEKLFF	TGTGCCAGCAGCCTAACACAGGGGCCTAATGAAAAACTGTTTTTT
-	TRBV7-8	13	-	TRBJ1-1	CASSITGNTEAFF	TGTGCCAGCAGCATTACGGGGAACACTGAAGCTTTCTTT
TRBD1	TRBV6-5	14	-	TRBJ1-1	CASSRQGVGTEAFF	TGTGCCAGCAGCCGACAGGGGGTGGGCACTGAAGCTTTCTTT
-	TRBV5-4	15	-	TRBJ1-1	CASSSQVIMNTEAFF	TGTGCCAGCAGCTCCCAGGTTATCATGAACACTGAAGCTTTCTTT
-	TRBV28	12	-	TRBJ1-2	CASCRGNYGYTF	TGTGCCAGCTGTCGGGGGAACTATGGCTACACCTTC
TRBD1	TRBV19	16	-	TRBJ2-3	CASSIGAGGRGDTQYF	TGTGCCAGTAGTATAGGTGCAGGGGGAAGAGGAGATACGCAGTATTTT
TRBD1	TRBV7-9	14	few	TRBJ2-7	CASSVTGSSYEQYF	TGTGCCAGCAGCGTGACAGGGTCATCCTACGAGCAGTACTTC
-	TRBV23-1	17	-	TRBJ2-3	CASPGEPGNRATDTQYF	TGCGCCAGTCCCGGGGAACCGGGAAACCGGGCCACAGATACGCAGTATTTT
-	TRBV12-3/TRBV12-4	13	-	TRBJ1-2	CASSLQANYGYTF	TGTGCCAGCAGTTTACAGGCAAACTATGGCTACACCTTC
TRBD2	TRBV10-3	14	-	TRBJ2-7	CAIGLSGGSYEQYF	TGTGCCATCGGGCTTAGCGGGGGTTCATACGAGCAGTACTTC
-	TRBV4-3	15	once	TRBJ1-4	CASSLLGAGGEKLFF	TGCGCCAGCAGCCTCCTGGGTGCGGGAGGAGAAAAACTGTTTTTT
TRBD1	TRBV12-5	16	-	TRBJ2-3	CASGLVLGQGGDTQYF	TGTGCTAGTGGTTTGGTACTCGGACAGGGGGGGGATACGCAGTATTTT
TRBD2	TRBV6-2/TRBV6-3	14	-	TRBJ2-7	CASSSGGAQYEQYF	TGTGCCAGCAGTTCGGGGGGAGCCCAGTACGAGCAGTACTTC
-	TRBV24-1	14	-	TRBJ2-1	CATSDLFGGPEQFF	TGTGCCACCAGTGATTTGTTTGGCGGGCCAGAGCAGTTCTTC
TRBD1	TRBV7-3	16	-	TRBJ2-4	CASSQTGGMSKNIQYF	TGTGCCAGCAGTCAGACAGGGGGCATGTCCAAAAACATTCAGTACTTC
-	TRBV5-4	11	-	TRBJ2-5	CASSYLETQYF	TGTGCCAGCAGCTATCTAGAGACCCAGTACTTC
TRBD1	TRBV7-2	13	-	TRBJ1-1	CASSGQPNTEAFF	TGTGCCAGCTCGGGACAGCCGAACACTGAAGCTTTCTTT